This TCR beta chain was captured in a study of cytomegalovirus exposure and HLA in healthy donors. A note on this clone: At one boundary the junction diverges from the germline segment, which might be a read error.

PCR amplification relied on 60 Vbeta primers (plus 13 Jbeta primers). The method was immunoSEQ multiplex PCR; TCRdb's version includes in-frame clones alone and lacks a portion of them. Of roughly 93,000 clones in the sample, 65% to 80% were seen once. The CDR3 has 17 amino acids. From germline, CDR1 is SGHNT and CDR2 YYREEE (reference sequence). The sequencing sample was made of PBMCs. V gene TRBV5-4 combines with J gene TRBJ1-3; 11 nucleotides align to TRBD1. The clonotype was recovered from a human donor in good health. The CDR3 DNA follows: TGTGCCAGCAGACCTACTCCGGGACAGGGGGTTGGAGACACCATATATTTT. This translates into CASRPTPGQGVGDTIYF.